One TCR beta chain is described in this entry. Nominally healthy donors were sampled, though unrecorded immune exposures were likely. Trimming took 11 bases from V and 0 from J; bases not matched to a gene: 12. The germline CDR1 and CDR2 sequences are SGHVS and FQNEAQ. There are 15 residues in the CDR3. PCR primers comprised 60 Vbeta and 13 Jbeta primers. As handled by the study authors: Unique TCR beta chains totaled around 86 million in a later count, with around 11 million of them shared. TCRdb's table, derived via immunoSEQ multiplex PCR, lists solely in-frame clones and lacks some. Clone size and the V and J calls come from that table; the DNA yielded D and trimming. The profile covers under 200,000 clones, with around three quarters appearing a single time and under 2.5% taken by the ten largest. The entry originates in a study of cytomegalovirus exposure and HLA in healthy donors. For the study at large: Earlier work reported 117 million unique TCR beta sequences from 150 million to 200 million T cells. Of the donors genotyped, some 400 in all, about 76% fell in the Caucasian-associated ancestry cluster.

The sample comprised PBMCs. The clonotype was recovered from a woman between 25 and 40 years old in good health and CMV-seropositive. The genes are TRBV7-8 and TRBJ2-5; 7 bases are shared with TRBD1. The CDR3: CALDRWDRNQETQYF. In DNA form, the CDR3 reads TGTGCCTTGGACAGGTGGGATCGCAACCAAGAGACCCAGTACTTC. Full variable domain (outside the CDR3, taken from reference TRBV7-8 and TRBJ2-5): GAGVSQSPRYKVAKRGQDVALRCDPISGHVSLFWYQQALGQGPEFLTYFQNEAQLDKSGLPSDRFFAERPEGSVSTLKIQRTQQEDSAVYLCALDRWDRNQETQYFGPGTRLLVL.